The T cell receptor (beta chain) described here comes from a study of regulatory T cells. Overall study results and limits: Patient repertoires had restricted TRB V-J pairs and skewed V and J usage, most in Tregs.

Patients, 2 to 39 years old, had expanded memory T-cell proportions. Amplification used 52 TRBV primers and 13 TRBJ primers. Sequencing used immunoSEQ multiplex PCR; TCRdb keeps in-frame clones, though not all of them. This table holds 17,000 or so clones, roughly 90% found once. For this clone: Antigen: not known.

Between the trimmed V and J ends, which lost 0 bases and 3 bases, there was a span of 12 bases. This CDR3 is 16 amino acids long. The specimen sequenced was CD8+ T cells sorted from blood. The J gene is TRBJ2-2, the V gene TRBV5-3, with a possible D match to TRBD1 (5 bases). TRBV5-3 is sorted into the ORF group, with uncertain function. The sequence was obtained from a person aged 18-30 years with CD3G deficiency. CDR3 DNA sequence: TGTGCCAGAAGCTTGGAACTCGGCAGGGACACCGGGGAGCTGTTTTTT. Translation: CARSLELGRDTGELFF.